These 7 T cell receptor beta chains were all obtained from the same sample, sequenced in a study of CD8 T cells in Susac syndrome. Reverse transcription of roughly 0.45 to 1 ug RNA was performed with random hexamers. TCRdb used MiXCR to reprocess the immunoSEQ multiplex PCR reads, holding one entry per CDR3 protein. The data show tens of thousands of distinct CDR3 sequences, 80% to 95% seen once. Specimen: CD8+ T cells from PBMCs. Receptors originate from a human donor in good health.

The chain is built from TRBV6-1 and TRBJ2-5, with unresolved D. The CDR3 has 13 amino acids. V lost 1 base to trimming and J lost 4 bases, with 7 bases between them. Germline V gene lookup returns CDR1 MNHNS and CDR2 SASEGT. CDR3 bases: TGTGCCAGCAGTGAAGTAGGTGGAGAGACCCAGTACTTC. Translation: CASSEVGGETQYF.

The rearrangement links TRBV7-9 to TRBJ2-6; weak D call: TRBD2 (6 bases). CDR3 size: 19 residues. Germline values: CDR1 SEHNR, CDR2 FQNEAQ (reference sequence). V was clipped by 2 bases and J by 0 bases, with 17 bases between them. This CDR3 is CASSLPRGLQSSGANVLTF. The CDR3 DNA reads TGTGCCAGCAGCTTACCGCGGGGACTCCAGAGCTCTGGGGCCAACGTCCTGACTTTC.

The chain uses TRBV7-8 and TRBJ2-7, with D perhaps TRBD2 (6 bases). This CDR3 is 14 amino acids long. Trimming removed 1 base from V and 3 bases from J, with 10 bases in between. Germline CDR1 reads SGHVS; CDR2 reads FQNEAQ. The CDR3 reads CASSLGLGDYEQYF. The CDR3 DNA follows: TGTGCCAGCAGCTTAGGACTAGGGGACTACGAGCAGTACTTC.

V usage is TRBV28 and J usage is TRBJ2-5; 7 positions match TRBD1. This CDR3 is built from 15 residues. V shed 3 bases and J 5 bases; nucleotides not matched to a gene: 9. Per the germline V gene, CDR1 is MDHEN and CDR2 is SYDVKM. Here the CDR3 reads CASSFMGQLEETQYF. The CDR3 DNA sequence: TGTGCCAGCAGTTTCATGGGACAGCTTGAGGAGACCCAGTACTTC.

This clonotype was recorded only once. The rearrangement links TRBV5-1 to TRBJ2-7; D is unclear. CDR1 and CDR2 from the germline V gene are SGHRS and YFSETQ. This CDR3 contains 14 residues. The V end lost 0 bases, the J end lost 2 bases, and 9 bases lay between the germline ends. CDR3 protein: CASSLARWAYEQYF. CDR3 nucleotide sequence: TGCGCCAGCAGCTTGGCCCGATGGGCCTACGAGCAGTACTTC.

The rearrangement links TRBV3-1 to TRBJ2-2; 12 bases align to TRBD2. The germline gives CDR1 LGHDT, CDR2 YNNKEL (reference sequence). This CDR3 contains 17 residues. The trim removed 3 bases at V and 7 bases at J, leaving 9 bases unmatched. Here the CDR3 reads CASSQALAGGPGGELFF. CDR3 in DNA: TGTGCCAGCAGCCAGGCCCTAGCGGGAGGGCCCGGCGGGGAGCTGTTTTTT.

The rearrangement links TRBV6-5 to TRBJ2-7; TRBD1 aligns across 7 bases. J lost 7 bases, V lost 6 bases, and 12 bases had no gene match. CDR1 and CDR2 (germline): MNHEY, SVGAGI. The CDR3 is made up of 14 amino acids. As DNA, the CDR3 is TGTGCCAGCAGAACATACCGGGACAGTAGAGAGCAGTACTTC. It translates to CASRTYRDSREQYF.